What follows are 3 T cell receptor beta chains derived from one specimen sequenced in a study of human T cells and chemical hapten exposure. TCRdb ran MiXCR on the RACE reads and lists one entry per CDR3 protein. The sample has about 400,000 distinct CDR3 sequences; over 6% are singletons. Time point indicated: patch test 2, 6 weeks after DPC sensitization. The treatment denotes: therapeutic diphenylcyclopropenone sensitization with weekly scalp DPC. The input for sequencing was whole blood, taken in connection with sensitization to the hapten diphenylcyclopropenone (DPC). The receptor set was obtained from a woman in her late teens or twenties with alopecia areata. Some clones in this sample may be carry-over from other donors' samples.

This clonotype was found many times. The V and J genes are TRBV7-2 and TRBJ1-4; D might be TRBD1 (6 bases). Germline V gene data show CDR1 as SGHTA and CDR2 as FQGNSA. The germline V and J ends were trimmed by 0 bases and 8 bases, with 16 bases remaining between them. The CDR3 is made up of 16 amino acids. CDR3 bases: TGTGCCAGCAGCTTAGCGGCAGGGGACTTTATAGAAAAACTGTTTTTT. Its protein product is CASSLAAGDFIEKLFF.

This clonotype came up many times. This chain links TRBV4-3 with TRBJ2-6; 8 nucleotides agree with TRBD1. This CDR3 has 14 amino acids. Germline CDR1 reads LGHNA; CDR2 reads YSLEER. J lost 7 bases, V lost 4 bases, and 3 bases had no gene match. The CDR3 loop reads CASSRDRGANVLTF. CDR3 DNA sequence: TGCGCCAGCAGCCGAGACAGGGGTGCCAACGTCCTGACTTTC.

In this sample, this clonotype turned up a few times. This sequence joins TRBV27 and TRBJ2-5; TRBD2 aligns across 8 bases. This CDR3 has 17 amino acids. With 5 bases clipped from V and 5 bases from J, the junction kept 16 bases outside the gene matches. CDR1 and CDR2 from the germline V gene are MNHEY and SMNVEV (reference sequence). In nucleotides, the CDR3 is TGTGCCAGCAGTCTCGACAATAGCGTGCGCGGGAGGGAGACCCAGTACTTC. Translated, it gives CASSLDNSVRGRETQYF.